Here is one TCR beta chain with its context. Its recognized antigen is unknown. No quality values exist for individual bases; no much larger clone is one base distant. The CDR3 regions of human TCRbeta chains were subjected to immunosequencing. As for the original processing: Repertoire TCRs were checked for matches against a reference library of SARS-CoV-2-specific TCRs that had been generated using the MIRA antigen-specificity platform. Breadth was defined as the fraction of unique TCRs that were SARS-CoV-2-associated. Depth was defined as the fraction of total T cells that were SARS-CoV-2-associated. Each spike-specific TCR was assigned to its reactive spike region and to a CD4 or CD8 class using the MIRA data. Log10-transformed breadth and depth values were compared by one-way ANOVA with Sidak's multiple comparisons tests. The immuneACCESS repertoire file appears here via TCRdb, limited to in-frame rearrangements. These files lack a portion of the clones; in checked studies, under half of the deficit traces to unresolved V genes, and the cause of the others is not known. V and J calls and clone size come straight from that table; D and trimming were deduced from the DNA. Here the sample has 70,000 to 90,000 clones; over 75% occur a single time. Together, the top ten hold more than 15% of the sample.

This entry belongs to a study of T cell responses to AZD1222 COVID-19 vaccine (dated by TCRdb to about 2021). Notes on the research overall: TCR sequencing was performed for 230 to 250 trial participants, of whom roughly 200 were given two doses of AZD1222 and around 25 were given two doses of MenACWY control vaccine. Trial participants were enrolled into age subgroups of 18-55, 56-69 and 70-plus years, which contained about 160, 30 and 59 TCR-sequenced participants, respectively. Points the paper makes about the study in general: Reportedly, close to half of the unique spike-specific TCRs recognized epitopes lying outside the regions that are mutated in the B.1.351 and B.1.1.7 variants. In the small 56-69-year group, the increase in depth fell short of significance, most likely because of low power. After two AZD1222 doses, both the breadth and the depth of spike-specific TCRs were significantly higher than at day 0 and than in MenACWY recipients. The vaccine-associated CD4 TCRs covered the entire spike protein, and the dominant responses fell in regions 160-218 and 743-854. Participants were mostly white British, with more females than males. The authors suggested clonal diversity may have been underestimated. Conclusions about previously exposed vaccinees were limited because only six AZD1222 recipients were SARS-CoV-2 seropositive at baseline. Because no day 14 peak-response samples were available, repertoires were characterized only after the peak T cell response.

From its cysteine to its phenylalanine, the CDR3 spans 12 amino acids. The entry retains the CDR3 DNA only, 36 bases that are in frame from base 1. The trim is 4 bases for V and 7 bases for J, with a gap of 7 bases between the germline ends. The germline V gene encodes CDR1 KGHDR and CDR2 SFDVKD. Reading the label with the study, this specimen's time point is: about 28 days (+/-7) after the second vaccine dose. AZD1222 recipients with second doses at about 4 weeks or about 12 weeks were pooled, because spike-specific TCR depth and breadth did not differ between schedules. Samples from vaccinated people were obtained from the UK trials COV001 and COV002, which included a single-blind randomized controlled phase 2/3 trial of AZD1222 (ChAdOx1 nCoV-19) in healthy adults. Trial participant PBMC samples were collected at day 0 and day 28 after the second dose for TCRbeta chain sequencing.

This TCR was sampled from an adult who received the AZD1222 COVID-19 vaccine. Recombination joined TRBV24-1 with TRBJ2-1; no D segment can be confidently identified. The sample in question was peripheral blood, obtained 28 days after the second AZD1222 dose. The encoded CDR3 is CATSEGSNEQFF. In nucleotide form, the sequence is TGTGCCACCAGTGAAGGGTCGAATGAGCAGTTCTTC.